Following are 14 T cell receptor beta chains from one sample sequenced in a study of beta chain features in type 1 diabetes. The authors reverse transcribed all of the isolated RNA, so sequencing captured expressed TCRB transcripts. Sequencing was performed with immunoSEQ multiplex PCR; in TCRdb, only in-frame clones are kept and a portion is missing. Of 250,000 to 400,000 clones listed, approximately 14% are singletons. What was sequenced was central memory CD4+ T cells from blood. The receptors here all came from a man aged 25 to 40 in good health.

This chain links TRBV5-1 with TRBJ2-1; D is possibly TRBD1 (5 bases). Germline CDR1 is SGHRS and CDR2 is YFSETQ. This CDR3 contains 13 residues. V lost 0 bases to trimming and J lost 12 bases, with 13 bases between them. The CDR3 loop is CASSLAHQGTQFF. The CDR3 DNA reads as TGCGCCAGCAGCTTGGCACACCAGGGTACGCAGTTCTTC.

This clone was observed a handful of times. The rearrangement links TRBV25-1 to TRBJ1-4, with D possibly TRBD1 on 5 matching bases. Trimming left V 3 bases short and J 8 bases short, with 16 bases between. The CDR3 sequence is 15 residues long. Germline V gives CDR1 MGHDK, CDR2 SYGVNS. The CDR3 loop reads CASSEFQGGSEKLFF. The DNA for the CDR3 is TGTGCCAGCAGTGAGTTTCAGGGCGGTAGCGAAAAACTGTTTTTT.

The J gene is TRBJ2-7, the V gene TRBV7-8; tentatively, D is TRBD1 (6 bases). V lost 11 bases and J lost 7, with 21 bases in between. The germline CDR1 and CDR2 sequences are SGHVS and FQNEAQ. The CDR3 contains 13 residues. The CDR3 loop reads CASSRGPKAEQYV. Here the CDR3 DNA reads TGTGCCTCCAGCAGGGGCCCTAAGGCTGAGCAGTACGTC.

This clone has a handful of counts. The V and J genes are TRBV18 and TRBJ1-2; D gene unclear. Germline V gene sequence: CDR1 KGHSH, CDR2 LQKENI. The V gene lost 3 bases and the J gene lost 4 bases, with 12 bases spanning the gap. The CDR3 extends over 14 amino acids. CDR3 nucleotide sequence: TGTGCCAGCTCACCCGACGTCGCCAGCTATGGCTACACCTTC. The encoded protein is CASSPDVASYGYTF.

On this clone itself: The sample contains more than one DNA sequence encoding this CDR3. The chain combines TRBV7-6 with TRBJ2-7, with no clear D. From germline, CDR1 is SGHVS and CDR2 FNYEAQ. Trimming removed 2 bases at V and 2 bases at J, with 7 bases between. CDR3 length: 13 residues. CDR3 bases: TGTGCCAGCAGCTTAAGCCCTGCCTACGAGCAGTACTTC. Translating it yields CASSLSPAYEQYF.

In its sample, this clone was seen a few times. This sequence joins TRBV7-2 and TRBJ2-5; TRBD2 aligns across 9 bases. This CDR3 is built from 16 residues. The trim removed 2 bases at V and 1 base at J, leaving 5 bases unmatched. The germline V gene has CDR1 SGHTA and CDR2 FQGNSA. CDR3 residues: CASSLTRGGSQETQYF. The CDR3 bases are TGTGCCAGCAGCTTAACGCGGGGGGGCTCCCAAGAGACCCAGTACTTC.

This clone was recorded at least ten times. The chain has TRBV4-3 and TRBJ2-1; 16 nucleotides agree with TRBD2. The ends lost 0 bases at V and 10 bases at J; junction bases unmatched: 6. Per the germline V gene, CDR1 is LGHNA and CDR2 is YSLEER. The CDR3 covers 17 residues. The CDR3 bases are TGCGCCAGCAGCCAAGATGGGACTAGCGGGGGGGCCCGGGAGCAGTTCTTC. As protein: CASSQDGTSGGAREQFF.

The genes are TRBV27 and TRBJ1-2; D ambiguous. The CDR3 is 15 residues long. Deletions cut 4 bases from V and 4 bases from J, with 16 bases between. CDR1 is MNHEY, CDR2 SMNVEV, per germline (reference sequence). For the CDR3, the DNA is TGTGCCAGCAGTTCCCGCTCGGACGCCCGCTATGGCTACACCTTC. It yields the protein CASSSRSDARYGYTF.

This clone has only a few counts. The chain recombines TRBV14 with TRBJ1-1; D not certain. The CDR3 runs to 14 residues. Germline CDR1 reads SGHDN; CDR2 reads FVKESK. The V end lost 0 bases, the J end lost 2 bases, and 7 bases lay between the germline ends. CDR3 in amino acids: CASSQELGNTEAFF. The CDR3 DNA reads as TGTGCCAGCAGCCAAGAGTTGGGTAACACTGAAGCTTTCTTT.

This clone was picked up a small number of times. The chain carries TRBV5-4 and TRBJ2-5; D is uncertain. V lost 3 bases, J lost 1 base, and 7 bases lay in between. CDR1 is SGHNT, CDR2 YYREEE, per germline (reference sequence). The length of the CDR3 is 13 residues. CDR3 DNA: TGTGCCAGCAGCTCAACCGTCCAAGAGACCCAGTACTTC. This gives the protein CASSSTVQETQYF. The full variable domain, rest sourced from reference TRBV5-4 and TRBJ2-5, is ETGVTQSPTHLIKTRGQQVTLRCSSQSGHNTVSWYQQALGQGPQFIFQYYREEENGRGNFPPRFSGLQFPNYSSELNVNALELDDSALYLCASSSTVQETQYFGPGTRLLVL.

The chain links TRBV25-1 to TRBJ1-2, with 8 bases that match TRBD1. The CDR3 covers 18 residues. The ends lost 4 bases at V and 3 bases at J; junction bases unmatched: 16. CDR1 MGHDK and CDR2 SYGVNS come from the germline V gene. As DNA, the CDR3 is TGTGCCAGCAGTGGATACGACAGGGGATCGGCTCTTGACTATGGCTACACCTTC. It is translated as CASSGYDRGSALDYGYTF.

This clone has just a few counts. The J gene is TRBJ1-1, the V gene TRBV6-1; TRBD1 might be the D (6 bases). Germline-derived CDR1 and CDR2 are MNHNS and SASEGT. CDR3 length equals 13 residues. Between the trimmed V and J ends, which lost 7 bases and 2 bases, there was a span of 11 bases. The CDR3 loop reads CASTQQGNTEAFF. The CDR3 bases are TGTGCCAGCACCCAACAGGGAAACACTGAAGCTTTCTTT.

In DNA form, the CDR3 reads TGTGCCAGCAGTTACTCGATGAACACTGAAGCTTTCTTT. This sequence encodes CASSYSMNTEAFF. The chain combines TRBV6-5 with TRBJ1-1, with unresolved D. The germline V and J ends were trimmed by 0 bases and 0 bases, with 2 bases remaining between them. The germline CDR1 and CDR2 sequences are MNHEY and SVGAGI. The CDR3 runs to 13 residues.

This clone was observed a few times. V usage is TRBV5-8 and J usage is TRBJ2-5; 7 positions agree with TRBD2. V lost 3 bases to trimming and J lost 3 bases; unmatched junction nucleotides: 17. The CDR3 length is 18 residues. Germline lookup yields CDR1 SGHTS and CDR2 YDEGEE. DNA for the CDR3: TGTGCCAGCAGCTGGCAGCGGGACCCACAAAGCCGTAAAGAGACCCAGTACTTC. Translated: CASSWQRDPQSRKETQYF.